These 32 T cell receptor beta chains were all obtained from the same sample, sequenced in a study of control samples from healthy donors and cancer patients. This table comes from immunoSEQ multiplex PCR, and its TCRdb copy is limited to in-frame clones, with some not included. The top ten clones hold more than 2% of a sample with around 90,000 clones, more than 70% of them seen once. Material: blood. These receptors all come from a woman between 35 and 50 years old in good health.

The CDR3 nucleotides read TGTGCCAGCAGCGTCCCCGGGGGGTCCTACAATGAGCAGTTCTTC. This gives the protein CASSVPGGSYNEQFF. The chain uses TRBV5-4 and TRBJ2-1; 7 nucleotides agree with TRBD2. CDR1 is SGHNT, CDR2 YYREEE, per germline (reference sequence). The CDR3 length is 15 residues. Germline trimming cut 4 bases from V and 1 base from J; bases unmatched to any gene: 5. Together with reference TRBV5-4 and TRBJ2-1, the CDR3 gives the full variable domain: ETGVTQSPTHLIKTRGQQVTLRCSSQSGHNTVSWYQQALGQGPQFIFQYYREEENGRGNFPPRFSGLQFPNYSSELNVNALELDDSALYLCASSVPGGSYNEQFFGPGTRLTVL.

The V and J genes are TRBV6-5 and TRBJ2-7, with 8 nucleotides matching TRBD1. J lost 6 bases, V lost 4 bases, and 14 bases had no gene match. Germline V gene sequence: CDR1 MNHEY, CDR2 SVGAGI. This CDR3 comprises 16 residues. CDR3 loop: CASSSRHTGGIGEQYF. CDR3 nucleotide sequence: TGTGCCAGCAGTTCTCGTCACACAGGGGGTATTGGCGAGCAGTACTTC.

This clone was observed a single time. V gene TRBV5-1 combines with J gene TRBJ1-2, with D tentatively TRBD1 (6 bases). The length of the CDR3 is 12 residues. V was cut by 2 bases and J by 8 bases, with 10 bases left in between. Germline V gene sequence: CDR1 SGHRS, CDR2 YFSETQ. The CDR3 DNA reads TGCGCCAGCAGCTTCCAAGGGGGAGGCTACACCTTC. As protein: CASSFQGGGYTF.

The chain uses TRBV7-2 and TRBJ2-7; D remains ambiguous. Germline V CDR1 and CDR2: SGHTA, FQGNSA. There are 15 residues in the CDR3. Trimming took 0 bases from V and 2 from J, leaving 11 bases between them. This chain's CDR3 is CASSLAPIATYEQYF. DNA for the CDR3: TGTGCCAGCAGCTTAGCTCCGATTGCCACCTACGAGCAGTACTTC.

There are a few counts of this clone. This chain connects TRBV18 to TRBJ2-3; no firm D call. V gave up 3 bases and J gave up 0 bases, with 1 base separating them. Germline values: CDR1 KGHSH, CDR2 LQKENI. The CDR3 is 12 amino acids. In nucleotides, the CDR3 is TGTGCCAGCTCACCCAGCACAGATACGCAGTATTTT. Amino acid sequence: CASSPSTDTQYF.

This chain links TRBV10-1 with TRBJ1-1, with 7 positions matching TRBD1. The germline V gene encodes CDR1 WNHNN and CDR2 SYGVQD (reference sequence). The CDR3 sequence is 13 residues long. The junction had 1 base not matched to a gene; V was cut back by 5 bases and J by 1 base. The CDR3: CASSRDRNTEAFF. DNA of the CDR3: TGCGCCAGCAGTAGGGACAGGAACACTGAAGCTTTCTTT.

This chain connects TRBV5-1 to TRBJ2-7, with D hard to call. Germline loops: CDR1 SGHRS, CDR2 YFSETQ. This CDR3 contains 13 residues. The V gene lost 3 bases and the J gene lost 6 bases, with 13 bases spanning the gap. The chain's CDR3 is CASSSGENSEQYF. In DNA form, the CDR3 reads TGCGCCAGCAGCTCTGGAGAGAACTCCGAGCAGTACTTC. Full variable domain (remainder filled in from reference TRBV5-1 and TRBJ2-7): KAGVTQTPRYLIKTRGQQVTLSCSPISGHRSVSWYQQTPGQGLQFLFEYFSETQRNKGNFPGRFSGRQFSNSRSEMNVSTLELGDSALYLCASSSGENSEQYFGPGTRLTVT.

This chain joins TRBV24-1 and TRBJ2-7, with 7 bases identical to TRBD1. The CDR3 runs 15 residues. V shed 3 bases and J 0 bases; nucleotides not matched to a gene: 4. Germline V CDR1 and CDR2: KGHDR, SFDVKD. In DNA, the CDR3 is TGTGCCACCAGTGATCCCCGGGACAGCTCCTACGAGCAGTACTTC. Translation: CATSDPRDSSYEQYF.

The gene calls are TRBV23-1 and TRBJ2-2; 9 bases fit TRBD1. TRBV23-1 is assigned to the ORF class and has an uncertain function. V shed 2 bases and J 4 bases; nucleotides not matched to a gene: 5. The CDR3 length is 16 residues. In DNA, the CDR3 is TGCGCCAGCAGTCAAAACAGGGGGCCTTTCACCGGGGAGCTGTTTTTT. Translated: CASSQNRGPFTGELFF.

The chain is built from TRBV9 and TRBJ1-1; D remains unclear. From germline, CDR1 is SGDLS and CDR2 YYNGEE. The CDR3 loop spans 15 amino acids. V was cut by 0 bases and J by 0 bases, with 9 bases left in between. CDR3 sequence reads: CASSVGSAMNTEAFF. CDR3 in DNA: TGTGCCAGCAGCGTAGGGTCAGCGATGAACACTGAAGCTTTCTTT.

The CDR3, as DNA: TGTGCCAGCAGTTTGGGGAGGGGTGAAAAACTGTTTTTT. The encoded protein is CASSLGRGEKLFF. The J gene is TRBJ1-4, the V gene TRBV27; maybe TRBD1 (5 bases). Germline V lookup: CDR1 MNHEY, CDR2 SMNVEV (reference sequence). Trimming removed 3 bases from V and 7 bases from J, with 9 bases in between. CDR3 length equals 13 residues.

This clone has only a few counts. The chain combines TRBV4-1 with TRBJ2-3; D call uncertain. Trimming pared 5 bases from V and 0 bases from J, leaving 15 bases between. CDR3 length: 16 residues. Germline-derived CDR1 and CDR2 are MGHRA and YSYEKL. CDR3 in amino acids: CASSFQSRSSTDTQYF. The DNA of the CDR3 is TGCGCCAGCAGCTTTCAATCGAGGTCTAGCACAGATACGCAGTATTTT.

In DNA form, the CDR3 reads TGTGCCAGCAGCGCCCACACAGAGACAGGCGACCCTACCTACGAGCAGTACTTC. This encodes CASSAHTETGDPTYEQYF. The chain combines TRBV9 with TRBJ2-7, with D maybe TRBD1 (6 bases). Germline V lookup: CDR1 SGDLS, CDR2 YYNGEE. The CDR3 covers 18 residues. V was shortened by 3 bases and J by 2 bases, with 24 bases between the two germline ends.

This chain connects TRBV7-9 to TRBJ2-1, with D perhaps TRBD2 (6 bases). The CDR3 contains 14 residues. Trimming shortened V by 6 bases and J by 9 bases, and 18 bases separated the two germline ends. CDR1 is SEHNR, CDR2 FQNEAQ, per germline (reference sequence). This chain's CDR3 is CASRFEGRQSEQFF. In DNA form, the CDR3 reads TGTGCCAGCAGGTTCGAGGGGAGGCAGAGTGAGCAGTTCTTC. Full variable domain (missing parts from reference TRBV7-9 and TRBJ2-1): DTGVSQNPRHKITKRGQNVTFRCDPISEHNRLYWYRQTLGQGPEFLTYFQNEAQLEKSRLLSDRFSAERPKGSFSTLEIQRTEQGDSAMYLCASRFEGRQSEQFFGPGTRLTVL.

V and J are TRBV7-9 and TRBJ1-3; 9 bases align to TRBD1. CDR1 is SEHNR, CDR2 FQNEAQ, per germline (reference sequence). With 6 bases clipped from V and 2 bases from J, the junction kept 5 bases outside the gene matches. The CDR3 runs to 15 residues. This CDR3 reads CASSPRQGAGNTIYF. CDR3 nucleotides: TGTGCCAGCAGTCCCCGACAGGGGGCTGGAAACACCATATATTTT.

This chain links TRBV14 with TRBJ2-7, with 10 bases fitting TRBD2. J gave up 0 bases and V 3 bases, and 8 bases lay outside the gene matches. Germline CDR1 SGHDN, CDR2 FVKESK. The length of the CDR3 is 17 residues. The CDR3 coding sequence is TGTGCCAGCAGCCAGGCTAGCGGGGGTCGCAGCTCCTACGAGCAGTACTTC. This encodes CASSQASGGRSSYEQYF. The variable domain in full, with the rest retrieved from reference TRBV14 and TRBJ2-7, is EAGVTQFPSHSVIEKGQTVTLRCDPISGHDNLYWYRRVMGKEIKFLLHFVKESKQDESGMPNNRFLAERTGGTYSTLKVQPAELEDSGVYFCASSQASGGRSSYEQYFGPGTRLTVT.

This chain links TRBV6-2 or TRBV6-3 with TRBJ2-2, with 9 bases matching TRBD2. The CDR3 has 17 residues. The ends lost 3 bases at V and 6 bases at J; junction bases unmatched: 11. Germline CDR1 and CDR2: MNHEY and SVGEGT. CDR3 coding DNA: TGTGCCAGCAGTTATCCTTCCCCGGGACTAGCCCCCGGGGAGCTGTTTTTT. As protein: CASSYPSPGLAPGELFF.

The chain is built from TRBV5-6 and TRBJ2-7; 10 bases line up with TRBD2. This CDR3 is built from 17 residues. Looked up from germline, CDR1 is SGHDT and CDR2 is YYEEEE. Losses at the gene ends were 0 bases for V and 7 bases for J; bases not matched to a gene: 13. DNA for the CDR3: TGTGCCAGCAGCTTGGATGCTAGCGGGGGCGGCATGGGTGAGCAGTACTTC. Translated: CASSLDASGGGMGEQYF.

The chain employs TRBV24-1 and TRBJ2-1; D may correspond to TRBD1 or TRBD2 (6 bases each). The germline V gene has CDR1 KGHDR and CDR2 SFDVKD. The CDR3 length is 15 residues. V was pared by 3 bases and J by 5 bases, with 13 bases between. The CDR3 DNA reads TGTGCCACCAGTGATCCCACAGGGAGGAACAATGAGCAGTTCTTC. It yields the protein CATSDPTGRNNEQFF.

The chain recombines TRBV19 with TRBJ2-3; D not certain. The CDR3 totals 12 residues. The germline V gene has CDR1 LNHDA and CDR2 SQIVND (reference sequence). With 5 bases removed from V and 0 bases from J, the gap between germline ends came to 3 bases. The CDR3: CASSRSTDTQYF. The CDR3 DNA sequence: TGTGCCAGTAGTCGGAGCACAGATACGCAGTATTTT.

The chain links TRBV7-3 to TRBJ1-1; D is undetermined. The V end lost 2 bases, the J end lost 3 bases, and 7 bases lay between the germline ends. The CDR3 runs to 13 residues. Germline CDR1 reads SGHTA; CDR2 reads FQGTGA. The CDR3 nucleotides read TGTGCCAGCAGCTTAGGTTCTTACACTGAAGCTTTCTTT. Translating it yields CASSLGSYTEAFF. The variable domain in full, with the rest retrieved from reference TRBV7-3 and TRBJ1-1, is GAGVSQTPSNKVTEKGKYVELRCDPISGHTALYWYRQSLGQGPEFLIYFQGTGAADDSGLPNDRFFAVRPEGSVSTLKIQRTERGDSAVYLCASSLGSYTEAFFGQGTRLTVV.

This clone was seen a single time. This chain joins TRBV3-1 (or the pseudogene TRBV3-2) and TRBJ1-2, with D possibly matching TRBD1 (5 bases). The CDR3 contains 13 residues. Trimming took 1 base from V and 10 from J, leaving 13 bases between them. Per the germline V gene, CDR1 is LGHDT and CDR2 is YNNKEL (reference sequence). The chain's CDR3 is CASSQVEDSPYTF. In DNA form, the CDR3 reads TGTGCCAGCAGCCAAGTTGAAGACAGCCCCTACACCTTC.

This sequence joins TRBV29-1 and TRBJ2-3; D is undetermined. V lost 5 bases and J lost 5, with 17 bases in between. Germline lookup yields CDR1 SQVTM and CDR2 ANQGSEA. The CDR3 runs 14 residues. The CDR3 DNA is TGCAGCGTTACCTGGCGGAACAGTGAAGATACGCAGTATTTT. Translated, it gives CSVTWRNSEDTQYF.

The chain employs TRBV14 and TRBJ2-7; 9 nucleotides match TRBD1. Germline V CDR1 and CDR2: SGHDN, FVKESK. The CDR3 length is 17 residues. V lost 2 bases to trimming and J lost 2 bases; unmatched junction nucleotides: 10. CDR3 sequence reads: CASSQQWTGVGTYEQYF. CDR3 bases: TGTGCCAGCAGCCAACAATGGACAGGGGTTGGGACCTACGAGCAGTACTTC. The full variable domain, in which reference TRBV14 and TRBJ2-7 provide the parts outside the CDR3, is EAGVTQFPSHSVIEKGQTVTLRCDPISGHDNLYWYRRVMGKEIKFLLHFVKESKQDESGMPNNRFLAERTGGTYSTLKVQPAELEDSGVYFCASSQQWTGVGTYEQYFGPGTRLTVT.

This rearrangement joins TRBV5-1 to TRBJ2-2; D gene ambiguous. V lost 3 bases and J 3 bases, leaving 9 bases between the germline ends. CDR3 length: 14 residues. Germline loops: CDR1 SGHRS, CDR2 YFSETQ. The CDR3, as DNA: TGCGCCAGCAGCTCTCAACTGGACACCGGGGAGCTGTTTTTT. It yields the protein CASSSQLDTGELFF.

The chain uses TRBV21-1 and TRBJ2-7; the table's D call, TRBD1, has no DNA check behind it. TRBV21-1 is assigned pseudogene status. The CDR3 is 15 residues long. The CDR3 nucleotides read TGTGCCAGCAGCAAAGATGGGGACATACACTACGAGCAGTACTTC. This codes for CASSKDGDIHYEQYF.

V is TRBV12-3 or TRBV12-4 and J is TRBJ2-5; D is undetermined. The length of the CDR3 is 13 residues. V lost 2 bases and J 7 bases, leaving 11 bases between the germline ends. The CDR3 DNA reads as TGTGCCAGCAGTTTAAAGGACGACGCGACCCAGTACTTC. The encoded protein is CASSLKDDATQYF.

The table lists this clone with a count of one. This chain connects TRBV24-1 to TRBJ2-5; TRBD1 aligns across 10 bases. This CDR3 has 16 residues. The J segment lost 4 bases and the V segment lost 3 bases, leaving 7 bases of the junction unmatched. Germline V CDR1 and CDR2: KGHDR, SFDVKD. The CDR3 sequence: CATSDPPGQGLETQYF. In nucleotides, the CDR3 is TGTGCCACCAGTGATCCCCCGGGACAGGGGCTAGAGACCCAGTACTTC.

This clone was detected once. The V gene is TRBV25-1, the J gene TRBJ1-4, with TRBD1 matching over 8 bases. Germline lookup yields CDR1 MGHDK and CDR2 SYGVNS. The CDR3 runs to 17 residues. V shed 3 bases, J shed 3 bases, and the junction held 9 bases outside the gene matches. The DNA of the CDR3 is TGTGCCAGCAGTGAGATGGCAGGGGGCATACCTAATGAAAAACTGTTTTTT. It codes for CASSEMAGGIPNEKLFF.

V and J are TRBV7-2 and TRBJ2-5; either TRBD1 or TRBD2 may fit D (6 bases each). CDR3 length equals 15 residues. Germline V lookup: CDR1 SGHTA, CDR2 FQGNSA. Trimming shortened V by 7 bases and J by 5 bases, and 20 bases separated the two germline ends. The CDR3 coding sequence is TGTGCCAGCATCCCAAGGGGGGTCGGGGTTGAGACCCAGTACTTC. Translating gives CASIPRGVGVETQYF.

The chain couples TRBV5-1 to TRBJ2-1, with D uncertain. Germline V CDR1 and CDR2: SGHRS, YFSETQ. Trimming cost V 4 bases and J 0 bases, with 14 bases left between them. This CDR3 has 16 amino acids. The CDR3 reads CASSHLQSSSYNEQFF. CDR3 DNA: TGCGCCAGCAGCCATCTACAGTCGAGCTCCTACAATGAGCAGTTCTTC.

V and J are TRBV6-6 and TRBJ2-7; a weak D match, TRBD1 (5 bases). Trimming removed 7 bases at V and 2 bases at J, with 9 bases between. This CDR3 has 12 residues. In germline, CDR1 is MNHNY, CDR2 SVGAGI (reference sequence). The CDR3 loop reads CASKGRAYEQYF. In nucleotides, the CDR3 is TGTGCCAGCAAGGGCAGGGCCTACGAGCAGTACTTC.